This note documents a single TCR beta chain sequence. The data were obtained in a study of PD-L1 blockade in urothelial cancer. Using immunoSEQ multiplex PCR, the repertoire was profiled, and TCRdb retains in-frame clones only, with some absent. The sample consists of 40,000 to 55,000 clones, about 90% of them appearing once. Documented time point: peripheral blood 6 weeks after treatment start. The specimen comprised PBMCs, sampled around atezolizumab (anti-PD-L1) treatment. This receptor was identified in a man in his 70s with urothelial cancer.

The CDR3 spells CASSPSGSVGNEQFF. CDR3 nucleotides: TGTGCCAGCAGTCCGAGCGGGAGCGTCGGCAATGAGCAGTTCTTC. The chain employs TRBV6-5 and TRBJ2-1; 8 bases match TRBD2. The V gene's germline CDR1 is MNHEY and CDR2 SVGAGI. This CDR3 is built from 15 residues. V shed 5 bases, J shed 6 bases, and the junction held 9 bases outside the gene matches.